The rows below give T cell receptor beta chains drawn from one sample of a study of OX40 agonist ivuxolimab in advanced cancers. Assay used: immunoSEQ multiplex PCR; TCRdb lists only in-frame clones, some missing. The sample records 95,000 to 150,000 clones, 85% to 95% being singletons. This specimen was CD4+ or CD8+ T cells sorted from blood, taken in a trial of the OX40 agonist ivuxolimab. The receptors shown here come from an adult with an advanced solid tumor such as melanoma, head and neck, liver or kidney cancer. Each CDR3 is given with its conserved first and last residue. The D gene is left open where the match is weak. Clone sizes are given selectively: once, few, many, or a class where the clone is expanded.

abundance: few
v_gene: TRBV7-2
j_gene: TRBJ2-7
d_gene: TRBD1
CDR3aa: CASSSSPTGAQYF
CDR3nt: TGTGCCAGCAGCTCTAGCCCGACAGGGGCACAGTACTTC

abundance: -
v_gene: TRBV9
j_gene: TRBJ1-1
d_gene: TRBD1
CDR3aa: CASSILQGANTEAFF
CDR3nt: TGTGCCAGCAGCATACTACAGGGGGCGAACACTGAAGCTTTCTTT

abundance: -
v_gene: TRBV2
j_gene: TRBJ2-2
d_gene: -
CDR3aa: CASRGLLANTGELFF
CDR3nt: TGTGCCAGCAGGGGTCTCCTAGCGAACACCGGGGAGCTGTTTTTT

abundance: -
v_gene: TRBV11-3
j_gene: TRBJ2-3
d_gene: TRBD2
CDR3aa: CASSFAGGRDTQYF
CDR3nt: TGTGCCAGCAGCTTTGCGGGAGGGAGAGATACGCAGTATTTT

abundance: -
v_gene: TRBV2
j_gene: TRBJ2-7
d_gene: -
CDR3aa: CASMIGRGLYEQYF
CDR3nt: TGTGCCAGCATGATTGGGCGGGGCCTCTACGAGCAGTACTTC

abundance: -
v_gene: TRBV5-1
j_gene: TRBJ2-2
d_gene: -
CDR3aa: CASSLAVGTNTGELFF
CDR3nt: TGCGCCAGCAGCTTGGCAGTGGGAACGAACACCGGGGAGCTGTTTTTT

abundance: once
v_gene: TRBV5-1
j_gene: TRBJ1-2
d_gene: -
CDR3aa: CASSLEGGQGYGYTF
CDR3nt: TGCGCCAGCAGCTTGGAGGGAGGGCAGGGCTATGGCTACACCTTC

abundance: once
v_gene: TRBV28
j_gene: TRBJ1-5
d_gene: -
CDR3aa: CASSGITGYSNQPQHF
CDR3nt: TGTGCCAGCAGTGGTATTACAGGGTATAGCAATCAGCCCCAGCATTTT

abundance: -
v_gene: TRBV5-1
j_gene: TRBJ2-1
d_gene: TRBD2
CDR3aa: CASSLELAGENEQFF
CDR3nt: TGCGCCAGCAGCTTGGAACTAGCGGGGGAAAATGAGCAGTTCTTC

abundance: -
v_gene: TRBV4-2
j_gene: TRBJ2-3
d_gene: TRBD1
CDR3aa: CASSQRRSGQGAGADTQYF
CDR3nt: TGTGCCAGCAGCCAACGACGGTCTGGCCAGGGGGCTGGGGCAGATACGCAGTATTTT

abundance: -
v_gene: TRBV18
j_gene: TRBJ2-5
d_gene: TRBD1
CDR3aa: CASSPRGQGGETQYF
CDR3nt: TGTGCCAGCTCACCCCGCGGACAGGGTGGTGAGACCCAGTACTTC

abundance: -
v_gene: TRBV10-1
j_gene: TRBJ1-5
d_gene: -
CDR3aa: CASSAGVNQPQHF
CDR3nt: TGCGCCAGCAGTGCAGGGGTCAATCAGCCCCAGCATTTT

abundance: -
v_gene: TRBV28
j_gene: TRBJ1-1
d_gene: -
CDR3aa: CASSHFEAFF
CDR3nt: TGTGCCAGCAGTCACTTCGAAGCTTTCTTT

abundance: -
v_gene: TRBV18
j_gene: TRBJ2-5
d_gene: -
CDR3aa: CASSPIEETQYF
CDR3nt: TGTGCCAGCTCACCAATTGAGGAGACCCAGTACTTC

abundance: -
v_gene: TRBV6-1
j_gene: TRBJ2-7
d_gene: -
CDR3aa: CATLIRYEQYF
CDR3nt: TGTGCCACCCTGATCCGTTACGAGCAGTACTTC

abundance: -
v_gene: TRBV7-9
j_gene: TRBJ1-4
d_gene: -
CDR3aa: CASSLAETHGATNEKLFF
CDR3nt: TGTGCCAGCAGCTTAGCCGAAACACACGGTGCAACTAATGAAAAACTGTTTTTT

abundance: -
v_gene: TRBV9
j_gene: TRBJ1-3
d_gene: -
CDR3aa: CASSVAKDAGNTIYF
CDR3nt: TGTGCCAGCAGCGTAGCCAAGGACGCCGGAAACACCATATATTTT

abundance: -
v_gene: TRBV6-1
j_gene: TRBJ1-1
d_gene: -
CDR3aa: CASSGRLVTNTEAFF
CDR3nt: TGTGCCAGCAGTGGAAGGTTGGTCACGAACACTGAAGCTTTCTTT

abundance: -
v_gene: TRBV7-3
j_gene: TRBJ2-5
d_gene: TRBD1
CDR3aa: CASSPQGAPQETQYF
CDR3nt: TGTGCCAGCAGCCCACAGGGGGCGCCCCAAGAGACCCAGTACTTC

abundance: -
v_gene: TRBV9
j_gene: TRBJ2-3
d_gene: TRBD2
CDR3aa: CASSVTSADTQYF
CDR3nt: TGTGCCAGCAGCGTAACTAGCGCAGATACGCAGTATTTT

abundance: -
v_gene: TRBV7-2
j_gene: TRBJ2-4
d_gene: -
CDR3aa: CASSAGTAKNIQYF
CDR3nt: TGTGCCAGCAGCGCTGGGACAGCCAAAAACATTCAGTACTTC

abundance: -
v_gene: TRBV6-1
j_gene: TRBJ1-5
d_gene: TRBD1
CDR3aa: CASSQTGGSNQPQHF
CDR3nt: TGTGCCAGCAGTCAAACAGGGGGAAGCAATCAGCCCCAGCATTTT